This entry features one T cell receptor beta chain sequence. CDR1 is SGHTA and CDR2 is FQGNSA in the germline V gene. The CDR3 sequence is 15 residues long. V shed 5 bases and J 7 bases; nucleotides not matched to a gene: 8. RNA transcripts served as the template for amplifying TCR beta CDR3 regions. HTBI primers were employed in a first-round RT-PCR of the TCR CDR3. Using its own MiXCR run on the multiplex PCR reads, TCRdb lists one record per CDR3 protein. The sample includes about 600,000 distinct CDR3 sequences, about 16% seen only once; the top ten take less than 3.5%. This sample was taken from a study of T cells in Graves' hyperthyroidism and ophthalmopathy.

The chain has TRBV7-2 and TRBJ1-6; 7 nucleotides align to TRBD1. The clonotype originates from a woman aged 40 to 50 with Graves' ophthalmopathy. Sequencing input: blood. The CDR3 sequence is CASSANRGYNSPLHF. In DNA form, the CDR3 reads TGTGCCAGCAGCGCAAACAGGGGATACAATTCACCCCTCCACTTT.